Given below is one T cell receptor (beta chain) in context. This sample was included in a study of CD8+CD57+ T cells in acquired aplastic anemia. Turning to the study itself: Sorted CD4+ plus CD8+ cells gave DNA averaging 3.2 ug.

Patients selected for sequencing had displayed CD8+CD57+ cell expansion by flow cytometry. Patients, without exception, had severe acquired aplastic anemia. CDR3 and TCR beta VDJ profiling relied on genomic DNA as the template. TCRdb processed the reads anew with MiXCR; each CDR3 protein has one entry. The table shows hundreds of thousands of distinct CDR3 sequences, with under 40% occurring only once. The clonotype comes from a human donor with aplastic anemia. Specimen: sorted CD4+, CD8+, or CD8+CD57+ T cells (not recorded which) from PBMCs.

The CDR3 DNA reads as TGTGCCAGCAGCGCCCACACAGGGTACCCCCAAGAGACCCAGTACTTC. Amino acids: CASSAHTGYPQETQYF. V and J are TRBV2 and TRBJ2-5; D may be TRBD1 (6 bases). CDR1 SNHLY and CDR2 FYNNEI come from the germline V gene. Trimming pared 6 bases from V and 1 base from J, leaving 18 bases between. This CDR3 is built from 16 residues.